These 8 T cell receptor beta chains were all obtained from the same sample, sequenced in a study of CD8 T cells in ankylosing spondylitis. TCRdb called the 5' RACE reads again in MiXCR, with one record for every CDR3 protein. The table lists 150,000 to 200,000 distinct CDR3 sequences, about 9.9% of them singletons. Sequencing was carried out using blood, either unsorted or a sorted T cell fraction (not recorded which). All receptors come from a male donor with ankylosing spondylitis or in good health (not recorded which).

The chain links TRBV12-3 or TRBV12-4 to TRBJ2-7, with D tentatively TRBD1 (5 bases). The CDR3 extends over 14 amino acids. V gave up 5 bases and J gave up 5 bases, with 16 bases separating them. The CDR3 region has the DNA TGTGCCAGCAGTCCTAGACAGATTTTAGACGAGCAGTACTTC. The encoded protein is CASSPRQILDEQYF.

This clonotype was recorded at least ten times. This chain joins TRBV5-1 and TRBJ2-7; D not resolved. The CDR3 contains 12 residues. Trimming cost V 4 bases and J 0 bases, with 5 bases left between them. CDR1 SGHRS and CDR2 YFSETQ come from the germline V gene. The CDR3 reads CASSLPSYEQYF. The CDR3 bases are TGCGCCAGCAGCCTCCCCTCCTACGAGCAGTACTTC.

The genes are TRBV20-1 and TRBJ2-7; D is possibly TRBD2 (5 bases). Germline V gene lookup returns CDR1 DFQATT and CDR2 SNEGSKA (reference sequence). Trimming removed 3 bases at V and 6 bases at J, with 18 bases between. The CDR3 is 14 amino acids. The chain's CDR3 is CSARRLAGATEQYF. The CDR3, as DNA: TGCAGTGCTAGGAGGCTAGCAGGAGCGACCGAGCAGTACTTC.

This clonotype was detected ten times or more. The rearrangement joins TRBV10-2 to TRBJ2-1; 9 positions agree with TRBD2. Trimming cost V 3 bases and J 3 bases; bases outside gene matches: 6. CDR3 length: 16 residues. Germline V CDR1 and CDR2: WSHSY, SAAADI. CDR3 region: CASSEVAGVGYNEQFF. The DNA of the CDR3 is TGCGCCAGCAGTGAAGTAGCGGGAGTGGGCTACAATGAGCAGTTCTTC.

This clonotype has a count of ten or more. The gene calls are TRBV6-1 and TRBJ2-5; D gene unclear. Trimming took 6 bases from V and 0 from J, leaving 11 bases between them. The CDR3 is made up of 14 amino acids. Germline values: CDR1 MNHNS, CDR2 SASEGT. The CDR3 DNA reads TGTGCCAGCAGCGCGTGGGGATACCAAGAGACCCAGTACTTC. Its protein is CASSAWGYQETQYF.

This clonotype was picked up many times. The CDR3 DNA reads TGCAGCGTCGGGACAGGACTACAGACTGAAGCTTTCTTT. Its translation: CSVGTGLQTEAFF. This chain uses TRBV29-1 with TRBJ1-1; 8 bases are shared with TRBD1. Germline V gene lookup returns CDR1 SQVTM and CDR2 ANQGSEA. Trimming at V came to 6 bases and at J to 5 bases, leaving 8 bases not matched to a gene. CDR3 length: 13 amino acids. The variable domain in full, completed from reference TRBV29-1 and TRBJ1-1, reads SAVISQKPSRDICQRGTSLTIQCQVDSQVTMMFWYRQQPGQSLTLIATANQGSEATYESGFVIDKFPISRPNLTFSTLTVSNMSPEDSSIYLCSVGTGLQTEAFFGQGTRLTVV.

V gene TRBV4-1 combines with J gene TRBJ2-5, with 12 bases fitting TRBD2. V was clipped by 4 bases and J by 4 bases; unmatched bases: 4. Germline CDR1 is MGHRA and CDR2 is YSYEKL. This CDR3 has 15 amino acids. Here the CDR3 DNA reads TGCGCCAGCAGCCCAGAGACTAGCGGGGGAGAGACCCAGTACTTC. It translates to CASSPETSGGETQYF.

This clonotype has only a few counts. The chain recombines TRBV5-6 with TRBJ2-2, with TRBD1 matching over 11 bases. The germline V gene has CDR1 SGHDT and CDR2 YYEEEE. The trim removed 2 bases at V and 6 bases at J, leaving 3 bases unmatched. CDR3 length: 15 residues. Here the CDR3 reads CASSFGTGGAGELFF. For the CDR3, the DNA is TGTGCCAGCAGCTTTGGGACAGGGGGAGCCGGGGAGCTGTTTTTT. The entire variable domain, with the rest obtained from reference TRBV5-6 and TRBJ2-2, is as follows: DAGVTQSPTHLIKTRGQQVTLRCSPKSGHDTVSWYQQALGQGPQFIFQYYEEEERQRGNFPDRFSGHQFPNYSSELNVNALLLGDSALYLCASSFGTGGAGELFFGEGSRLTVL.